Shown below are 18 T cell receptor beta chains from a single sample sequenced in a study of T cells in Graves' hyperthyroidism and ophthalmopathy. Researchers amplified the TCR beta CDR3 regions from RNA transcripts. The study used the HTBI primer set for a first-round RT-PCR of the TCR CDR3. TCRdb re-called the multiplex PCR reads with MiXCR, one entry per CDR3 protein. The table includes 490,000 or so distinct CDR3 sequences, 20% to 25% detected once. Material: blood. All receptors come from a woman between 65 and 79 years old with Graves' ophthalmopathy.

The sample holds many counts of this clonotype. V is TRBV6-1 and J is TRBJ1-1, with TRBD1 matching over 7 bases. Per the germline V gene, CDR1 is MNHNS and CDR2 is SASEGT. V dropped 6 bases and J dropped 3; count of bases not matched to a gene: 4. The CDR3 extends over 13 amino acids. In DNA, the CDR3 is TGTGCCAGCAGAGTGGGACAGTACACTGAAGCTTTCTTT. Protein product: CASRVGQYTEAFF.

The rearrangement uses TRBV18 and TRBJ1-5; 9 positions match TRBD1. Germline V gene sequence: CDR1 KGHSH, CDR2 LQKENI. The CDR3 is 15 amino acids. V dropped 5 bases and J dropped 7; count of bases not matched to a gene: 9. The CDR3 protein is CASSSGTGWNQPQHF. The CDR3 nucleotides are TGTGCCAGCTCATCCGGGACAGGGTGGAACCAGCCCCAGCATTTT.

The rearrangement joins TRBV11-2 to TRBJ2-7, with 11 bases fitting TRBD2. J gave up 6 bases and V 0 bases, and 13 bases lay outside the gene matches. CDR3 length: 18 residues. Germline V gene data show CDR1 as SGHAT and CDR2 as FQNNGV. This CDR3 reads CASSLEGGSSGRLGEQYF. The CDR3, as DNA: TGTGCCAGCAGCTTAGAAGGGGGATCTAGCGGGAGGTTGGGCGAGCAGTACTTC.

The rearrangement joins TRBV12-3 or TRBV12-4 to TRBJ2-1; no firm D call. The CDR3 spans 13 residues. Trimming removed 6 bases from V and 6 bases from J, with 12 bases in between. The CDR3 DNA follows: TGTGCCAGCAGATCTGGACGGTTCAATGAGCAGTTCTTC. Its translation is CASRSGRFNEQFF.

This rearrangement joins TRBV2 to TRBJ2-7; 9 bases match TRBD1. Germline CDR1 SNHLY, CDR2 FYNNEI. The CDR3 loop spans 15 amino acids. Trimming removed 6 bases from V and 3 bases from J; junction bases left unmatched: 9. CDR3 DNA sequence: TGTGCCAGCAGGGAACAACAGGGGGCAGGCTACGAGCAGTACTTC. It translates to CASREQQGAGYEQYF.

This clonotype has just a few counts. The chain links TRBV29-1 to TRBJ2-5; 7 bases align to TRBD2. This CDR3 has 13 residues. Per the germline V gene, CDR1 is SQVTM and CDR2 is ANQGSEA. J was trimmed by 2 bases and V by 4 bases; bases with no gene match: 4. The CDR3, as DNA: TGCAGCGTTGGAGGACTAGTTCAAGAGACCCAGTACTTC. It encodes CSVGGLVQETQYF.

The chain links TRBV6-1 to TRBJ2-1, with 15 bases matching TRBD2. V lost 7 bases, J lost 12 bases, and 1 base stayed unmatched. CDR3 length: 12 residues. Germline CDR1 is MNHNS and CDR2 is SASEGT. The CDR3 DNA is TGTGCCAGCAAGGGACTAGCGGGAGGGCAGTTCTTC. It specifies CASKGLAGGQFF.

This clonotype was seen once. The chain joins TRBV18 to TRBJ2-3; D uncertain. Per germline, CDR1 KGHSH and CDR2 LQKENI. V was cut by 3 bases and J by 0 bases, with 10 bases left in between. The CDR3 covers 15 residues. CDR3 residues: CASSPAEISTDTQYF. CDR3 sequence (DNA): TGTGCCAGCTCACCCGCAGAGATTAGCACAGATACGCAGTATTTT.

The chain has TRBV10-1 and TRBJ2-7, with 7 bases matching TRBD2. In germline, CDR1 is WNHNN, CDR2 SYGVQD (reference sequence). V was clipped by 4 bases and J by 6 bases; unmatched bases: 6. The CDR3 is 13 amino acids. CDR3 DNA sequence: TGCGCCAGCAGTGCGGGGAGGGCCGGCGAGCAGTACTTC. Protein product: CASSAGRAGEQYF.

The rearrangement joins TRBV20-1 to TRBJ2-5; no reliable D call. CDR3 length equals 12 residues. Germline CDR1 reads DFQATT; CDR2 reads SNEGSKA (reference sequence). V dropped 1 base and J dropped 3 bases, with 6 bases sitting between them. The CDR3, as DNA: TGCAGTGCTAGAGCTGACAAAGAGACCCAGTACTTC. This translates into CSARADKETQYF.

This clonotype was detected only a few times. The chain is built from TRBV25-1 and TRBJ1-6; 7 positions match TRBD1. Germline V gene data show CDR1 as MGHDK and CDR2 as SYGVNS. The CDR3 has 14 amino acids. J gave up 9 bases and V 7 bases, and 9 bases lay outside the gene matches. The CDR3: CASTHSRTGSPLHF. The CDR3 coding sequence is TGTGCCAGCACCCACTCCCGGACAGGTTCACCCCTCCACTTT. Together with reference TRBV25-1 and TRBJ1-6, the CDR3 gives the full variable domain: EADIYQTPRYLVIGTGKKITLECSQTMGHDKMYWYQQDPGMELHLIHYSYGVNSTEKGDLSSESTVSRIRTEHFPLTLESARPSHTSQYLCASTHSRTGSPLHFGNGTRLTVT.

This clonotype appeared a single time. The J gene is TRBJ2-7, the V gene TRBV4-3; TRBD2 is a possible D gene (5 bases). The CDR3 extends over 15 amino acids. V gave up 1 base and J gave up 4 bases, with 14 bases separating them. Germline CDR1 LGHNA, CDR2 YSLEER. CDR3 nucleotide sequence: TGCGCCAGCAGCCAAGGTCCGGGGAATGGATACGAGCAGTACTTC. Translation gives CASSQGPGNGYEQYF.

This clonotype was seen many times. This chain connects TRBV6-1 to TRBJ1-1; D is unresolved. The germline V gene has CDR1 MNHNS and CDR2 SASEGT. The length of the CDR3 is 13 residues. Trimming pared 2 bases from V and 2 bases from J, leaving 6 bases between. Written as DNA, the CDR3 is TGTGCCAGCAGTGAATTGACAAACACTGAAGCTTTCTTT. Protein sequence: CASSELTNTEAFF.

About this clonotype: This may come from a read error, since a much larger clone is one base off. The chain employs TRBV6-2 or TRBV6-3 and TRBJ2-5; D ambiguous. Germline V lookup: CDR1 MNHEY, CDR2 SVGEGT. The V end was cut by 7 bases, the J end by 4 bases, with 22 bases between. The CDR3 has 16 residues. The CDR3, as DNA: TGTGCCAGCATAAACTATGGGAACCTTGCGGTAGAGACCCAGTACTTC. It is translated as CASINYGNLAVETQYF.

As concerns this clonotype: A much larger clone lies one base from this, so it may be a read error. The V gene is TRBV2, the J gene TRBJ2-7; D possibly corresponds to TRBD2 (6 bases). This CDR3 is built from 17 residues. Germline values: CDR1 SNHLY, CDR2 FYNNEI. CDR3 coding DNA: TGTGCCGGCAGTGAAGCGGATGGGGACGGGAGTTCGTACGAGCAGTACTTC. Translating it yields CAGSEADGDGSSYEQYF.

This chain joins TRBV20-1 and TRBJ2-1; D is unresolved. Germline CDR1 is DFQATT and CDR2 is SNEGSKA (reference sequence). Deletions cut 5 bases from V and 0 bases from J, with 17 bases between. The CDR3 is 16 amino acids. CDR3 amino acids: CSAEMGTPSSYNEQFF. The CDR3 DNA reads TGCAGTGCTGAGATGGGTACCCCTAGCTCCTACAATGAGCAGTTCTTC.

The sample holds a few counts of this clonotype. This chain links TRBV29-1 with TRBJ1-1, with TRBD1 identical over 9 bases. CDR3 size: 13 residues. J was trimmed by 4 bases and V by 6 bases; bases with no gene match: 6. Per the germline V gene, CDR1 is SQVTM and CDR2 is ANQGSEA. The CDR3 nucleotides are TGCAGCGTGGTACAGGGGGCTGGCACTGAAGCTTTCTTT. This codes for CSVVQGAGTEAFF. Full variable domain (outside the CDR3, taken from reference TRBV29-1 and TRBJ1-1): SAVISQKPSRDICQRGTSLTIQCQVDSQVTMMFWYRQQPGQSLTLIATANQGSEATYESGFVIDKFPISRPNLTFSTLTVSNMSPEDSSIYLCSVVQGAGTEAFFGQGTRLTVV.

This clonotype occurred many times. The V and J genes are TRBV6-2 or TRBV6-3 and TRBJ2-1; no clear D. This CDR3 is 14 amino acids long. Germline values: CDR1 MNHEY, CDR2 SVGEGT. V shed 8 bases and J shed 6 bases, with 17 bases lying between them. CDR3 region: CASAKGNSPNEQFF. CDR3 nucleotides: TGTGCCAGCGCGAAAGGGAATTCCCCCAATGAGCAGTTCTTC.